Following are 3 T cell receptor beta chains from one sample sequenced in a study of shared clonotypes between healthy human individuals. Repertoires were generated with immunoSEQ multiplex PCR, while TCRdb's copy carries only in-frame clones and drops some. This table holds 2 million to 2.5 million clones, approximately 95% found once. The sample comprised naive CD4+ T cells sorted from blood. Subset: CD45RA+ positively selected. Receptor source: a man aged 18 to 29 in good health.

The chain links TRBV6-6 to TRBJ2-7, with 8 bases lining up with TRBD1. Germline V gives CDR1 MNHNY, CDR2 SVGAGI (reference sequence). The junction had 8 bases not matched to a gene; V was cut back by 8 bases and J by 5 bases. This CDR3 comprises 13 residues. The CDR3: CASLGQGTDEQYF. The CDR3 nucleotides are TGTGCCAGCTTAGGACAGGGAACCGACGAGCAGTACTTC.

The genes are TRBV10-2 and TRBJ2-1; 10 nucleotides line up with TRBD2. The CDR3 has 13 residues. Per germline, CDR1 WSHSY and CDR2 SAAADI. J lost 5 bases, V lost 7 bases, and 2 bases had no gene match. CDR3 in DNA: TGCGCCAGCAAGCGGGGGGGGGACAATGAGCAGTTCTTC. This codes for CASKRGGDNEQFF.

V and J are TRBV5-1 and TRBJ1-2; no firm D call. This CDR3 has 13 amino acids. V gave up 3 bases and J gave up 2 bases, with 8 bases separating them. The germline gives CDR1 SGHRS, CDR2 YFSETQ. The CDR3 reads CASSSDINYGYTF. The CDR3 region has the DNA TGCGCCAGCAGCTCAGACATCAACTATGGCTACACCTTC.